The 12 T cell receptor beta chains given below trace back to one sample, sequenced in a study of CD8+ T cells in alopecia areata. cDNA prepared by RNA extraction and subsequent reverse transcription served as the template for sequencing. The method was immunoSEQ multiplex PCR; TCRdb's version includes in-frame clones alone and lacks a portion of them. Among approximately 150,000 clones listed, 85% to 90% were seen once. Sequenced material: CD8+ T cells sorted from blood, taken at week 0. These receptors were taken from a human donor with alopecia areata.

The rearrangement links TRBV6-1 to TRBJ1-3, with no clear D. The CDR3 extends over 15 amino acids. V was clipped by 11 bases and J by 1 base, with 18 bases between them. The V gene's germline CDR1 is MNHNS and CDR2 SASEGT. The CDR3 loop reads CAGAPGRSSGNTIYF. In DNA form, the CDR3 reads TGTGCCGGAGCCCCGGGCAGGTCTTCTGGAAACACCATATATTTT.

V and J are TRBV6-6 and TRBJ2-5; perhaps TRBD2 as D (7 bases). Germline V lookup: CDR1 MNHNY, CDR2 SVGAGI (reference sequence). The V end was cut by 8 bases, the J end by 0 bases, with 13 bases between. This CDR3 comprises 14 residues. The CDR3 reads CASARGGYQETQYF. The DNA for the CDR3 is TGTGCCAGCGCAAGGGGGGGGTACCAAGAGACCCAGTACTTC.

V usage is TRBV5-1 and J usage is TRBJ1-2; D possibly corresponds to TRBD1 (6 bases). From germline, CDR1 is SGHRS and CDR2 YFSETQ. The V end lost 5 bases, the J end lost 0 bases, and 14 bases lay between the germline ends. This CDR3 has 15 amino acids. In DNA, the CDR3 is TGCGCCAGCAGAAAACCGGGACAAGCTAACTATGGCTACACCTTC. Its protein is CASRKPGQANYGYTF. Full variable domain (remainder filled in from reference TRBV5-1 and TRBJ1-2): KAGVTQTPRYLIKTRGQQVTLSCSPISGHRSVSWYQQTPGQGLQFLFEYFSETQRNKGNFPGRFSGRQFSNSRSEMNVSTLELGDSALYLCASRKPGQANYGYTFGSGTRLTVV.

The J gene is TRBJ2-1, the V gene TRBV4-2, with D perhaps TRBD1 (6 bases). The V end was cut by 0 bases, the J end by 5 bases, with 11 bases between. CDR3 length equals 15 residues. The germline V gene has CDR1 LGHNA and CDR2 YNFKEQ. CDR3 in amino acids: CASSQEAGANNEQFF. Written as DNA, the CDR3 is TGTGCCAGCAGCCAAGAGGCAGGGGCTAACAATGAGCAGTTCTTC.

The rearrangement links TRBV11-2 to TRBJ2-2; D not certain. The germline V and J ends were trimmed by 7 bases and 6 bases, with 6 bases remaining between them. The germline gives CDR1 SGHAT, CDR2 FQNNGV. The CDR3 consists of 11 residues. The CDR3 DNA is TGTGCCAGCAATCCCGCCGGGGAGCTGTTTTTT. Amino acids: CASNPAGELFF. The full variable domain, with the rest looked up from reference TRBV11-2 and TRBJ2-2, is EAGVAQSPRYKIIEKRQSVAFWCNPISGHATLYWYQQILGQGPKLLIQFQNNGVVDDSQLPKDRFSAERLKGVDSTLKIQPAKLEDSAVYLCASNPAGELFFGEGSRLTVL.

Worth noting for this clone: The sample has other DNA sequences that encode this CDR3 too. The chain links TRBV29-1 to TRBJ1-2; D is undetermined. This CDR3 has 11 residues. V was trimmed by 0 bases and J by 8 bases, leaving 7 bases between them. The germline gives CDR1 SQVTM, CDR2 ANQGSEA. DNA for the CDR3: TGCAGCGTTGAAGATAGGGAGGGCTACACCTTC. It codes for CSVEDREGYTF.

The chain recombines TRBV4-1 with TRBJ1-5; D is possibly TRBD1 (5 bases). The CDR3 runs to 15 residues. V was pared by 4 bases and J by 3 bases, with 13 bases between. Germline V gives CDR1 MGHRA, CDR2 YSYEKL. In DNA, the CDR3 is TGCGCCAGCAGCCTTCTGGGGGGAACCAATCAGCCCCAGCATTTT. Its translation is CASSLLGGTNQPQHF.

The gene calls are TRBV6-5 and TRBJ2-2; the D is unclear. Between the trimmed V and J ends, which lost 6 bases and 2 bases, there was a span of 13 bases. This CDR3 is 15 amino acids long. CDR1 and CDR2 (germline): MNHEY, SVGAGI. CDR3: CASSYGRANTGELFF. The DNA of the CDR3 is TGTGCCAGCAGCTATGGACGAGCAAACACCGGGGAGCTGTTTTTT.

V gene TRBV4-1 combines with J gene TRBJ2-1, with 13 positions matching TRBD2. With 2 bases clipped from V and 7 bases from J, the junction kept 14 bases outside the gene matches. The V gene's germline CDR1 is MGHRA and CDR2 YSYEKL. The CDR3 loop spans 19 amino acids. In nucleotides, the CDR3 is TGCGCCAGCAGCCAATGGGCCGGGACTAGCGGGACGTCGGGGAATGAGCAGTTCTTC. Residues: CASSQWAGTSGTSGNEQFF.

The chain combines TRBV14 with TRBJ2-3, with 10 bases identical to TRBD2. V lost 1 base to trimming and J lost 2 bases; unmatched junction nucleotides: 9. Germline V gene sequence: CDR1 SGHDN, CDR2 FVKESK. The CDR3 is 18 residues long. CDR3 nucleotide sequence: TGTGCCAGCAGCCAAGGGGCGTGGACTAGCGGAGTCACAGATACGCAGTATTTT. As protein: CASSQGAWTSGVTDTQYF.

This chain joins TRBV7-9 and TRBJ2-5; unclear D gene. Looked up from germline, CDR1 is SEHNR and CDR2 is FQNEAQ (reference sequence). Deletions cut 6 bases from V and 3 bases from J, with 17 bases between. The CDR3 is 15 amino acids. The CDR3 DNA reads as TGTGCCAGCAGAAACCTGGCGGCTCAAGAAGAGACCCAGTACTTC. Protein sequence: CASRNLAAQEETQYF.

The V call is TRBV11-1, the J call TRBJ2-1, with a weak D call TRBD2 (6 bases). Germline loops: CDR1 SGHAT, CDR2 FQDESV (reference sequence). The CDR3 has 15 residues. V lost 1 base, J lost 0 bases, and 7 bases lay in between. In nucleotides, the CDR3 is TGTGCCAGCAGCTTAGACGGGAGCTCCTACAATGAGCAGTTCTTC. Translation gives CASSLDGSSYNEQFF. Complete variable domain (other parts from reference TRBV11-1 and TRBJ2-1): EAEVAQSPRYKITEKSQAVAFWCDPISGHATLYWYRQILGQGPELLVQFQDESVVDDSQLPKDRFSAERLKGVDSTLKIQPAELGDSAMYLCASSLDGSSYNEQFFGPGTRLTVL.